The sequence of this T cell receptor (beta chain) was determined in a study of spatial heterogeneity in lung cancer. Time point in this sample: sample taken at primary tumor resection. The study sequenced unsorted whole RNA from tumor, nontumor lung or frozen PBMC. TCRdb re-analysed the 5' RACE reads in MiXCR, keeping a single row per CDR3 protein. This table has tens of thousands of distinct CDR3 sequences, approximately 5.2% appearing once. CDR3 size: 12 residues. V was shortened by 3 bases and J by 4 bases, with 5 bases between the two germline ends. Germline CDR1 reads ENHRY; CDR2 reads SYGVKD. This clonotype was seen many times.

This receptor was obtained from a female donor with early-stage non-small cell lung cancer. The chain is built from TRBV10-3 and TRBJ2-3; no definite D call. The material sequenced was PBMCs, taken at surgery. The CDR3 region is CAISDSSDTQYF. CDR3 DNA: TGTGCCATCAGTGATAGTTCAGATACGCAGTATTTT.